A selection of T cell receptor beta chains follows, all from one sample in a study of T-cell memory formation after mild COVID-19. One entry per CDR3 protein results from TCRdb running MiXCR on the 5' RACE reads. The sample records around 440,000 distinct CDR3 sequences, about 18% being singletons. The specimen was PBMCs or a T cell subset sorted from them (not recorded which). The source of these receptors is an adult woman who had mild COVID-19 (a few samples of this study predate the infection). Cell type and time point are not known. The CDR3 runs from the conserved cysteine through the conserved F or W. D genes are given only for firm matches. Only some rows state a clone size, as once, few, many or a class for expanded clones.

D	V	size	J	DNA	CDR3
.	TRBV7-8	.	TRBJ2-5	TGTGCCAGCAGTCCCAAAACTAGCCTCGAGACCCAGTACTTC	CASSPKTSLETQYF
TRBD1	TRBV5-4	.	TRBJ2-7	TGTGCCAGCAGCATTCCGGGACAGGCGCGTCGGGAGCAGTACTTC	CASSIPGQARREQYF
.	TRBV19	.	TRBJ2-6	TGTGCCACCTACTCCGGGTTGGCTGGGGCCAACGTCCTGACTTTC	CATYSGLAGANVLTF
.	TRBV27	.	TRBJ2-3	TGTGCCAGCAGCTACTTCCGGGGCACAGATACGCAGTATTTT	CASSYFRGTDTQYF
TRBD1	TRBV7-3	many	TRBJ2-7	TGTGCCAGCAGCCCCGGGACAGGGTCCCACGAGCAGTACTTC	CASSPGTGSHEQYF
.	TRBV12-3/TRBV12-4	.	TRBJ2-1	TGTGCCAGCAGTTTAGCGCTACAGGTCAATGAGCAGTTCTTC	CASSLALQVNEQFF
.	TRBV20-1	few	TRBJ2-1	TGCAGTGCTAGAGATAGAAACAATGAGCAGTTCTTC	CSARDRNNEQFF
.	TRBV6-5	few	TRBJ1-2	TGTGCCAGCGGAAAGACTGACAGAGCCTATGGCTACACCTTC	CASGKTDRAYGYTF
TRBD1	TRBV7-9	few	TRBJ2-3	TGTGCCAGCAGCTTAAGGCCCAGGAAGGGGGCCACCCTTTCAGATACGCAGTATTTT	CASSLRPRKGATLSDTQYF
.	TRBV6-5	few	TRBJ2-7	TGTGCCAGCCAAAAAAGGGGATACTACGAGCAGTACTTC	CASQKRGYYEQYF
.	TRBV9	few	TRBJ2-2	TGTGCCAGCAGCAGAGGGGCCCCTGGGACCGGGGAGCTGTTTTTT	CASSRGAPGTGELFF
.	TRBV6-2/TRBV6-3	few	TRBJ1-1	TGTGCCAGCAGTGACGGCATGAACACTGAAGCTTTCTTT	CASSDGMNTEAFF
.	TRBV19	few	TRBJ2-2	TGTGCCAGTAGTGGGCTAGTCGGGATCACCGGGGAGCTGTTTTTT	CASSGLVGITGELFF
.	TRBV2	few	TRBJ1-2	TGTGCCAGCAGTGAAGGGGGCTACTATGGCTACACCTTC	CASSEGGYYGYTF
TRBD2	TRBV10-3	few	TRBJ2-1	TGTGCCATCAGTGTAGCGGGGGTCAATGAGCAGTTCTTC	CAISVAGVNEQFF
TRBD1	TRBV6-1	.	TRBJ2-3	TGTGCCAGCAGCCTTCCCTCGGGACAGGGCACAGATACGCAGTATTTT	CASSLPSGQGTDTQYF
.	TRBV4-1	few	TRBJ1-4	TGCGCCAGCAGCCAAGGGGGGCTCAGATATGAGAAACTGTTTTTT	CASSQGGLRYEKLFF
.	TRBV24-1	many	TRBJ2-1	TGTGCCACCAGTGACTATCGTATCGACAATGAGCAGTTCTTC	CATSDYRIDNEQFF
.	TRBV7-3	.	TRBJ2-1	TGTGCCAGCAGCCCCTGGCCCTCCTACAATGAGCAGTTCTTC	CASSPWPSYNEQFF
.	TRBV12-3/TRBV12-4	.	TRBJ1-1	TGTGCCAGCAGTCCTACCAGGGGTCAACGGGGCACTGAAGCTTTCTTT	CASSPTRGQRGTEAFF
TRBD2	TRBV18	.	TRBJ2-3	TGTGCCAGCTCACCCTTGGGAGGACTAGCACCACGCACAGATACGCAGTATTTT	CASSPLGGLAPRTDTQYF
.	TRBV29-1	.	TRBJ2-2	TGCAGCGTTTGGGGATTGAACACCGGGGAGCTGTTTTTT	CSVWGLNTGELFF
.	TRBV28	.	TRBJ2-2	TGTGCCAGCAGTCCGGACATGTTCGCGAACACCGGGGAGCTGTTTTTT	CASSPDMFANTGELFF
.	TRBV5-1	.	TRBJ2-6	TGCGCCAGCAGCACCGGACGGGACTCTGGGGCCAACGTCCTGACTTTC	CASSTGRDSGANVLTF
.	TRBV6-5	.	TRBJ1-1	TGTGCCAGCCTACAGACTATGAACACTGAAGCTTTCTTT	CASLQTMNTEAFF
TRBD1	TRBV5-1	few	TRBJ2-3	TGCGCCAGCAGTTCGAGGACAGGGGCGAGAAAAGATACGCAGTATTTT	CASSSRTGARKDTQYF
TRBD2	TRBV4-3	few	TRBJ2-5	TGCGCCAGCAGTAATACTAGCGACCAAGAGACCCAGTACTTC	CASSNTSDQETQYF
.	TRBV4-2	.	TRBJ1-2	TGTGCCAGCAGCCAACCCGCGGGAGGCCGGACCTATGGCTACACCTTC	CASSQPAGGRTYGYTF
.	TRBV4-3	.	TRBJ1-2	TGCGCCAGCAGCCAAGATGAGAGCGTACAGATCTATGGCTACACCTTC	CASSQDESVQIYGYTF
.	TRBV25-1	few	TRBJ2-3	TGTGCCAGCAGTGCTTGGGTGGAGGATACGCAGTATTTT	CASSAWVEDTQYF
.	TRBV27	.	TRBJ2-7	TGTGCCAGCAGTTCCATGCTGGTAGGTAGCCTCTACGAGCAGTACTTC	CASSSMLVGSLYEQYF
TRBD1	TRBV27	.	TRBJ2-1	TGTGCCAGCAGTCGAGGACAGGGGTACAATGAGCAGTTCTTC	CASSRGQGYNEQFF
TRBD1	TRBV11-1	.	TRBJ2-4	TGTGCCAGCAGCTCCTCCCCGGGGACAGGGGGGGACATTCAGTACTTC	CASSSSPGTGGDIQYF
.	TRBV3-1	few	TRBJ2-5	TGTGCCAGCAGCCAATTCGCAGAGACCCAGTACTTC	CASSQFAETQYF
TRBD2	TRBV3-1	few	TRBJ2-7	TGTGCCAGCAGCCCAGCTAGCGGGTCCTCCTACGAGCAGTACTTC	CASSPASGSSYEQYF